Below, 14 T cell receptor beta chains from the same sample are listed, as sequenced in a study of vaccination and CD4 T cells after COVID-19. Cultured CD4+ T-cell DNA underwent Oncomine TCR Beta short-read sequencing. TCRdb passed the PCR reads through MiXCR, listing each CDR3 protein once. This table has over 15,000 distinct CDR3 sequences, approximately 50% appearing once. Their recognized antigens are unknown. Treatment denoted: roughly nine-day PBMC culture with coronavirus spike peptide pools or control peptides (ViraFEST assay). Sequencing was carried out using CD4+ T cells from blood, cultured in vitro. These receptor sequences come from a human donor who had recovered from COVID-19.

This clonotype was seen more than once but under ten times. The CDR3 DNA follows: TGTGCCACCAGTGATTGGAGGGACGGCTACACCTTC. This sequence encodes CATSDWRDGYTF. The chain couples TRBV24-1 to TRBJ1-2, with D tentatively TRBD1 (5 bases). Germline V gene lookup returns CDR1 KGHDR and CDR2 SFDVKD. The CDR3 runs 12 residues. Trimming removed 2 bases from V and 8 bases from J, with 8 bases in between.

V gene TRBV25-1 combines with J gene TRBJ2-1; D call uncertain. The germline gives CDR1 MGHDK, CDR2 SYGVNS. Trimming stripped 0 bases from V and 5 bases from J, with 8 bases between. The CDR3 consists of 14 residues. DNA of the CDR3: TGTGCCAGCAGTGAATATGGCAAAAACAATGAGCAGTTCTTC. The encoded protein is CASSEYGKNNEQFF. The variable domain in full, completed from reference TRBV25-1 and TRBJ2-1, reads EADIYQTPRYLVIGTGKKITLECSQTMGHDKMYWYQQDPGMELHLIHYSYGVNSTEKGDLSSESTVSRIRTEHFPLTLESARPSHTSQYLCASSEYGKNNEQFFGPGTRLTVL.

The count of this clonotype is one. The CDR3 loop is CASREYPSSYNEQFF. CDR3 nucleotide sequence: TGTGCCAGCAGAGAATACCCGAGCTCCTACAATGAGCAGTTCTTC. This chain joins TRBV6-1 and TRBJ2-1; the D is unclear. The CDR3 is 15 residues long. V was trimmed by 6 bases and J by 0 bases, leaving 12 bases between them. Germline V gene data show CDR1 as MNHNS and CDR2 as SASEGT.

CDR3 nucleotide sequence: TGCGCCAGCAGCCAGTCTAGGTGGGAGACCCAGTACTTC. Protein product: CASSQSRWETQYF. The chain uses TRBV4-3 and TRBJ2-5; D not certain. The CDR3 spans 13 residues. V was clipped by 3 bases and J by 5 bases, with 10 bases between them. CDR1 LGHNA and CDR2 YSLEER come from the germline V gene.

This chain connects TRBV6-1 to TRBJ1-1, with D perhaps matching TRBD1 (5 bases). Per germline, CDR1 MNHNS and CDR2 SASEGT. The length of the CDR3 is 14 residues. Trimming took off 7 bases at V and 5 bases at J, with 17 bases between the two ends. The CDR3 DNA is TGTGCCAGCACGACCGGGGGGGGGAGGACTGAAGCTTTCTTT. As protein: CASTTGGGRTEAFF.

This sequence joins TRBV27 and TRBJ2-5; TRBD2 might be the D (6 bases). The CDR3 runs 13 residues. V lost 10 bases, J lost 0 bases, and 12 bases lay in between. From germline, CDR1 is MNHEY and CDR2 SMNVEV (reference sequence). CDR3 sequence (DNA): TGTGCCATCGGCCGGGAGTACCAAGAGACCCAGTACTTC. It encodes CAIGREYQETQYF.

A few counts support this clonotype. The CDR3 DNA follows: TGCGCCAGCGCCGGGCAGGGTGGTTACCCGATCAAAAACATTCAGTACTTC. It codes for CASAGQGGYPIKNIQYF. The rearrangement links TRBV10-2 to TRBJ2-4, with D perhaps TRBD1 (5 bases). V shed 8 bases and J shed 3 bases, with 23 bases lying between them. The germline gives CDR1 WSHSY, CDR2 SAAADI. The CDR3 covers 17 residues.

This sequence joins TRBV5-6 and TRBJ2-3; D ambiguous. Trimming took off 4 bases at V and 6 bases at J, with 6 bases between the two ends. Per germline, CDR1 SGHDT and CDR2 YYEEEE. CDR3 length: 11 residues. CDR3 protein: CASSTGDTQYF. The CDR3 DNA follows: TGTGCCAGCAGCACCGGGGATACGCAGTATTTT.

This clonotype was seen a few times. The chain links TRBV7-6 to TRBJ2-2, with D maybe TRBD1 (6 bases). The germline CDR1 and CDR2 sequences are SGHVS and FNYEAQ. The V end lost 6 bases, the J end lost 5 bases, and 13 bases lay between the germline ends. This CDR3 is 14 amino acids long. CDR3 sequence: CASSQGIWTGELFF. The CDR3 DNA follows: TGTGCCAGCAGTCAGGGGATTTGGACCGGGGAGCTGTTTTTT. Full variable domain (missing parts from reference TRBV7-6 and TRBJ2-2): GAGVSQSPRYKVTKRGQDVALRCDPISGHVSLYWYRQALGQGPEFLTYFNYEAQQDKSGLPNDRFSAERPEGSISTLTIQRTEQRDSAMYRCASSQGIWTGELFFGEGSRLTVL.

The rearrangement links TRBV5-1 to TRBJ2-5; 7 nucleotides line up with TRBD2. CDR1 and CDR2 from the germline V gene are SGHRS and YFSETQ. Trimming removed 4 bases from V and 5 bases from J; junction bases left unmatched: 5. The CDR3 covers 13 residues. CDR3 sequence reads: CASSLGLRETQYF. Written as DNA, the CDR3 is TGCGCCAGCAGCCTGGGACTACGTGAGACCCAGTACTTC. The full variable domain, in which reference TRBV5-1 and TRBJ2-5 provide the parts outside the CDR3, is KAGVTQTPRYLIKTRGQQVTLSCSPISGHRSVSWYQQTPGQGLQFLFEYFSETQRNKGNFPGRFSGRQFSNSRSEMNVSTLELGDSALYLCASSLGLRETQYFGPGTRLLVL.

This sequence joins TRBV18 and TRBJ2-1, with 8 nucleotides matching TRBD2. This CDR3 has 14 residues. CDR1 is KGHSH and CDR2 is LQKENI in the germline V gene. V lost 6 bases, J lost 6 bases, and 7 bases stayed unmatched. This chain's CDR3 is CASSSSGTGNEQFF. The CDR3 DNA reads TGTGCCAGCTCCAGTAGCGGGACGGGCAATGAGCAGTTCTTC. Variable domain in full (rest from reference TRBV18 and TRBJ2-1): NAGVMQNPRHLVRRRGQEARLRCSPMKGHSHVYWYRQLPEEGLKFMVYLQKENIIDESGMPKERFSAEFPKEGPSILRIQQVVRGDSAAYFCASSSSGTGNEQFFGPGTRLTVL.

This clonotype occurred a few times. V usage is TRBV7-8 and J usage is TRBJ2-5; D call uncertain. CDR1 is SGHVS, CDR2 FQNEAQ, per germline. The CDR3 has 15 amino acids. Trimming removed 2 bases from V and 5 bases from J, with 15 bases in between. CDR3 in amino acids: CASSLRAQAWETQYF. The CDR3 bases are TGTGCCAGCAGCTTACGGGCCCAAGCCTGGGAGACCCAGTACTTC.

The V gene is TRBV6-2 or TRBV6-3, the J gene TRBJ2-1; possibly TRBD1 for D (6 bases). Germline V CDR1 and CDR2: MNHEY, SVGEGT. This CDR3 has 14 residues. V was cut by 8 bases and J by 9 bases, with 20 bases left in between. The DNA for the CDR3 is TGTGCCAGCGCACAGGGATCCCTCGCGGGTGAGCAGTTCTTC. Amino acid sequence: CASAQGSLAGEQFF.

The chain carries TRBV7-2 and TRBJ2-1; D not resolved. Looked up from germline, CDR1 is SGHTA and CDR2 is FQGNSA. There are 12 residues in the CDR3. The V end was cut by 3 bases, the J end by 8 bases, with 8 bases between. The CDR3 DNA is TGTGCCAGCAGCTTCTACGCGGATGAGCAGTTCTTC. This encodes CASSFYADEQFF.